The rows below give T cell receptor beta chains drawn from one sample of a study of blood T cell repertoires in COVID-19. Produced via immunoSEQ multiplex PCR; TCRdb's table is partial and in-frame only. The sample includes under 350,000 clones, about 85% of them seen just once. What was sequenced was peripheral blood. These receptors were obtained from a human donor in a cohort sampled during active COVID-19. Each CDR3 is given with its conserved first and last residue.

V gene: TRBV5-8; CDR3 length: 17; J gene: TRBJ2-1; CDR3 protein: CASSRPGTSGGYNEQFF
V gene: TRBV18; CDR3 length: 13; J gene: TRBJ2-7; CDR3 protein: CASSPGSNYEQYF
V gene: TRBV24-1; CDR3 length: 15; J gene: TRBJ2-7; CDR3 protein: CATSDAGDRGYEQYF
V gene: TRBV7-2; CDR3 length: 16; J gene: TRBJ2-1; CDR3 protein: CASSPISGLSYNEQFF
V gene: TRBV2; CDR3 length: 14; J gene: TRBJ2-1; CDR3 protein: CASNLAGWLDEQFF
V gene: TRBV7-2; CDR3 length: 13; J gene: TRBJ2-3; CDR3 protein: CASSLTARDTQYF
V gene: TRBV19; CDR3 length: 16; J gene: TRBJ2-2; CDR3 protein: CASSISPNRVTGELFF
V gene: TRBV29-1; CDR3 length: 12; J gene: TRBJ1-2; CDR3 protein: CSAGTGTGFYTF
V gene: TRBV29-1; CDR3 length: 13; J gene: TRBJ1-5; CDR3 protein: CSVGGQQGAPQHF
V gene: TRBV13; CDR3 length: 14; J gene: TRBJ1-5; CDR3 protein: CASSTGRSGQPQHF
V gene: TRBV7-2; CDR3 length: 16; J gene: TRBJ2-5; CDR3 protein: CASSQNGQGARETQYF
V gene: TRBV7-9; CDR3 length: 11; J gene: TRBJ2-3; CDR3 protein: CASSLQDTQYF
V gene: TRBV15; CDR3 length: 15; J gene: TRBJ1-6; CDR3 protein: CATSSPGTGTSPLHF
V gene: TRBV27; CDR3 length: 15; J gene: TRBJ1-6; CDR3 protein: CASSLEANYNSPLHF
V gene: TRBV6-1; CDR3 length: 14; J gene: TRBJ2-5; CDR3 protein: CASSESGSSRTQYF
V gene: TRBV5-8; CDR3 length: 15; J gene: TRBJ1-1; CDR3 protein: CASSFWTGSNTEAFF
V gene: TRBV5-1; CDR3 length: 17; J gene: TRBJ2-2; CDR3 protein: CASSLNRGGWSAGELFF
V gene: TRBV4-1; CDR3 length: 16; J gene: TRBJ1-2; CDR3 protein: CASSPRTAPYNYGYTF
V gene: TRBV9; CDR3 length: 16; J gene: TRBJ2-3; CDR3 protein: CASSGTGGLSTDTQYF
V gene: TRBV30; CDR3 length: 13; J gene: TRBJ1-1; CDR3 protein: CAWGMDRATEAFF
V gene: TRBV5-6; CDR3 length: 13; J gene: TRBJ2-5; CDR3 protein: CASSWATQETQYF
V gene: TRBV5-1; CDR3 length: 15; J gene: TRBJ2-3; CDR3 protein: CASSSLDSSQDTQYF
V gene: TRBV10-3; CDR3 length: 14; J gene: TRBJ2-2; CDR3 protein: CAIKGDSNTGELFF
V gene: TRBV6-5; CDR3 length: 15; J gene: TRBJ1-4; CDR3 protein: CASSYSGQVSEKLFF
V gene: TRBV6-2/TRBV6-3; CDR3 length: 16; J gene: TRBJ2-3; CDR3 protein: CASSYGLAGSTDTQYF
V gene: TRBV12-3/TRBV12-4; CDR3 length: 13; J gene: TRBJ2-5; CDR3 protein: CASRQGVLETQYF
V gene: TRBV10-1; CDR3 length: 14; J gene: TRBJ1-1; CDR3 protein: CASSEGHRGTEAFF
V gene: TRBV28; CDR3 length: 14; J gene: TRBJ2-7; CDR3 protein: CASSLGGNSYEQYF
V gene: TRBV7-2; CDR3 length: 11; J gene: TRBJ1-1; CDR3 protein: CASKRDTEAFF
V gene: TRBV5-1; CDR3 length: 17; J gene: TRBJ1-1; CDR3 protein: CASSLGQAGGINTEAFF
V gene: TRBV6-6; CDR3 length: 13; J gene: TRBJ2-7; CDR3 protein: CASSYSLAVEQYF
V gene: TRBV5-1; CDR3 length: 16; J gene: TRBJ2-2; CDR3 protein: CASSYPGTGGSGELFF
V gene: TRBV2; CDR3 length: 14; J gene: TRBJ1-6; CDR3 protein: CASKMTVNNSPLHF
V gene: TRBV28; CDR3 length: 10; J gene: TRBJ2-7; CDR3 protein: CASGPQGLHF
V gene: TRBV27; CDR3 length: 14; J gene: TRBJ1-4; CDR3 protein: CASSFAQGNEKLFF
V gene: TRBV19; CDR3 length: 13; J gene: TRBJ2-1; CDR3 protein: CASSILLDNEQFF
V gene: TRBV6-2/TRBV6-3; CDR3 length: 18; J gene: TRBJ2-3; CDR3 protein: CASSSPPLAGRDTDTQYF
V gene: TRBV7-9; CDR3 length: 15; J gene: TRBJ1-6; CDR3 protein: CASSLSDRLDSPLHF
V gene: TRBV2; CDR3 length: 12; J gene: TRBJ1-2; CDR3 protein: CASSSTGNGYTF
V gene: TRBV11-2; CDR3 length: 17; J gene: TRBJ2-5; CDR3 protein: CASSLDLGLARQETQYF
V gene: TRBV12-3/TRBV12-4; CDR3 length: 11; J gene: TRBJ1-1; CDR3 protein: CASSSTVEAFF
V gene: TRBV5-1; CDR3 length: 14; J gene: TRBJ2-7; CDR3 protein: CASSLGQGRGEQYF
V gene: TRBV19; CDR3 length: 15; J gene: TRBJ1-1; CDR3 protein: CASSLGGTANTEAFF
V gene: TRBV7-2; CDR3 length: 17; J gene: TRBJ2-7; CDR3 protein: CASSLDLGLGRPYEQYF
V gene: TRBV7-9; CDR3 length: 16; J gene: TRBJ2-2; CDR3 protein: CASSAAGAPNTGELFF
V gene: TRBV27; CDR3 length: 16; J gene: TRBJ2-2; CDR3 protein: CASSLGLAMNTGELFF
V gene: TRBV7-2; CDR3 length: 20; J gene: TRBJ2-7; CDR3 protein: CASSLAPGLAGATVRYEQYF
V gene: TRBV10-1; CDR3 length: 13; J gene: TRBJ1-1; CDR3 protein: CASSDRVGTEAFF
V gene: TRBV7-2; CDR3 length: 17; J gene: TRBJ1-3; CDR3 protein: CASSAGDRWLRGNTIYF
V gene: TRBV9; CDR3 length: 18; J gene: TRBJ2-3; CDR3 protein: CASSVGSQGRSSTDTQYF
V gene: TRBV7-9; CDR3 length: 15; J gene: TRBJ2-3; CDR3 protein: CASTQGLASTDTQYF
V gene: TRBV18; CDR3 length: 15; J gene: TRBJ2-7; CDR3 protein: CASSRPGQGRDEQYF
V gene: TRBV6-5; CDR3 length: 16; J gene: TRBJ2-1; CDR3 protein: CASSYSTSGVYNEQFF
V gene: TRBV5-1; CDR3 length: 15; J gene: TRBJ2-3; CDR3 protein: CATSIAGGLTDTQYF
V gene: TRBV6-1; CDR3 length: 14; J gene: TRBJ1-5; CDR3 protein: CASSDAQGTQPQHF